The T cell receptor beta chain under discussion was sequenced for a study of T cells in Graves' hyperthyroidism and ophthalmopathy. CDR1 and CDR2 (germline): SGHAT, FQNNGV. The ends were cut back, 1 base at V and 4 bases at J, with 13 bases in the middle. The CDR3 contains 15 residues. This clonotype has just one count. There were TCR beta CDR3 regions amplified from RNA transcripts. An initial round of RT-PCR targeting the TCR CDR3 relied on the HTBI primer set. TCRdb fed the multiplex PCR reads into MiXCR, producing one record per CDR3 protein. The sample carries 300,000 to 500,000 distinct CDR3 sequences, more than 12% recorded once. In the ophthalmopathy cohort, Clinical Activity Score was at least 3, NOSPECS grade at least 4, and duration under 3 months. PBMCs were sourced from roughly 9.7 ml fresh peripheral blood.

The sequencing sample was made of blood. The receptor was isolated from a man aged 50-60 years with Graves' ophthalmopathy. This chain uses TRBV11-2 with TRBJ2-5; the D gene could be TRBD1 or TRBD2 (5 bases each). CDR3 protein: CASSLGGYGGETQYF. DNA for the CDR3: TGTGCCAGCAGCTTAGGGGGGTATGGGGGAGAGACCCAGTACTTC.